The next 10 T cell receptor beta chains were all read from a single sample in a study of blood T cell repertoires in COVID-19. Assay: immunoSEQ multiplex PCR; the TCRdb copy retains only in-frame clones and omits some. The sample contains 200,000 to 300,000 clones, approximately 89% of which appear only once. Material: peripheral blood. These receptors were collected from a man aged 40-50 years who had recovered from COVID-19.

V usage is TRBV27 and J usage is TRBJ2-7, with TRBD1 identical over 11 bases. The CDR3 consists of 14 residues. The V and J ends lost 7 bases and 0 bases, in that order; junction bases with no gene match: 2. Germline V gene sequence: CDR1 MNHEY, CDR2 SMNVEV (reference sequence). The CDR3 reads CASMDRGRSYEQYF. The CDR3 region has the DNA TGTGCCAGCATGGACAGGGGGCGCTCCTACGAGCAGTACTTC.

This clone was seen just once. The chain has TRBV9 and TRBJ2-1, with 11 bases matching TRBD2. Germline V gene data show CDR1 as SGDLS and CDR2 as YYNGEE. The CDR3 consists of 17 residues. The J segment lost 6 bases and the V segment lost 0 bases, leaving 8 bases of the junction unmatched. CDR3 DNA sequence: TGTGCCAGCAGCGTAGGACTAGCGGGGTCCATGGGCAATGAGCAGTTCTTC. Translated, it gives CASSVGLAGSMGNEQFF.

V is TRBV19 and J is TRBJ2-1; 11 bases align to TRBD1. The CDR3 loop spans 15 amino acids. The germline CDR1 and CDR2 sequences are LNHDA and SQIVND (reference sequence). Losses at the gene ends were 5 bases for V and 7 bases for J; bases not matched to a gene: 7. Here the CDR3 reads CASSEDRGRVNEQFF. As DNA, the CDR3 is TGTGCCAGTAGTGAGGACAGGGGGCGGGTGAATGAGCAGTTCTTC. The full variable domain, its missing parts supplied by reference TRBV19 and TRBJ2-1, is DGGITQSPKYLFRKEGQNVTLSCEQNLNHDAMYWYRQDPGQGLRLIYYSQIVNDFQKGDIAEGYSVSREKKESFPLTVTSAQKNPTAFYLCASSEDRGRVNEQFFGPGTRLTVL.

The chain has TRBV11-2 and TRBJ1-1; possibly TRBD1 for D (6 bases). Trimming pared 5 bases from V and 4 bases from J, leaving 8 bases between. Germline V gives CDR1 SGHAT, CDR2 FQNNGV. This CDR3 is built from 12 residues. The DNA of the CDR3 is TGTGCCAGCAGCCGCAGGGGCACTGAAGCTTTCTTT. Translated: CASSRRGTEAFF.

The chain joins TRBV6-2 or TRBV6-3 to TRBJ2-6; D gene unclear. The CDR3 extends over 17 amino acids. With 2 bases removed from V and 1 base from J, the gap between germline ends came to 12 bases. Germline lookup yields CDR1 MNHEY and CDR2 SVGEGT. CDR3 sequence (DNA): TGTGCCAGCAGTTACGCCCTGACTGTGTCTGGGGCCAACGTCCTGACTTTC. Translation: CASSYALTVSGANVLTF.

The chain couples TRBV11-2 to TRBJ2-1, with no clear D. The length of the CDR3 is 11 residues. CDR1 is SGHAT, CDR2 FQNNGV, per germline. V was pared by 5 bases and J by 4 bases, with 3 bases between. Here the CDR3 DNA reads TGTGCCAGCAGCGAGTACAATGAGCAGTTCTTC. This sequence encodes CASSEYNEQFF. The whole variable domain, filled in from reference TRBV11-2 and TRBJ2-1, reads EAGVAQSPRYKIIEKRQSVAFWCNPISGHATLYWYQQILGQGPKLLIQFQNNGVVDDSQLPKDRFSAERLKGVDSTLKIQPAKLEDSAVYLCASSEYNEQFFGPGTRLTVL.

This chain links TRBV30 with TRBJ1-2; D may be TRBD1 (6 bases). Trimming left V 4 bases short and J 6 bases short, with 18 bases between. Germline-derived CDR1 and CDR2 are GTSNPN and SVGIG (reference sequence). The CDR3 loop spans 14 amino acids. This CDR3 is CAWTLQGKADGYTF. The CDR3 coding sequence is TGTGCCTGGACCCTACAGGGAAAGGCCGATGGCTACACCTTC. The variable domain in full, completed from reference TRBV30 and TRBJ1-2, reads SQTIHQWPATLVQPVGSPLSLECTVEGTSNPNLYWYRQAAGRGLQLLFYSVGIGQISSEVPQNLSASRPQDRQFILSSKKLLLSDSGFYLCAWTLQGKADGYTFGSGTRLTVV.

The V call is TRBV6-5, the J call TRBJ1-1; D is unclear. The length of the CDR3 is 14 residues. V was pared by 11 bases and J by 4 bases, with 20 bases between. The germline CDR1 and CDR2 sequences are MNHEY and SVGAGI. In DNA form, the CDR3 reads TGTGCCGGAGGAGGTGGTAAAACTCCCACTGAAGCTTTCTTT. This codes for CAGGGGKTPTEAFF.

This chain uses TRBV4-3 with TRBJ1-2, with D perhaps matching TRBD1 (6 bases). Germline V gene lookup returns CDR1 LGHNA and CDR2 YSLEER. The V and J ends lost 0 bases and 4 bases respectively, with 9 bases between them. CDR3 length: 14 residues. CDR3 in amino acids: CASSQDYRAYGYTF. The CDR3 DNA follows: TGCGCCAGCAGCCAAGACTACAGGGCCTATGGCTACACCTTC.

This sequence joins TRBV20-1 and TRBJ2-3; 11 bases agree with TRBD2. The V and J ends lost 3 bases and 0 bases, in that order; junction bases with no gene match: 11. Germline loops: CDR1 DFQATT, CDR2 SNEGSKA (reference sequence). The CDR3 is 18 amino acids. CDR3 sequence reads: CSASRLAGGPSSTDTQYF. The CDR3 bases are TGCAGTGCTAGTAGGCTAGCGGGGGGACCCTCTAGCACAGATACGCAGTATTTT.